This TCR beta chain was captured by sequencing in a study of T cells in localized non-small cell lung cancer. Sequenced by immunoSEQ multiplex PCR; TCRdb stores in-frame clones only, minus some. The sample has 2,000 to 2,500 clones, 25% to 30% seen once. This clone was counted between two and nine times. What it binds is not known. General study points: Adjacent uninvolved lung had the highest clonality, suggesting focused antigen responses. Heterogeneity is still possible, as just one tumor region was sequenced. Increased T cell density in blood showed an association with longer overall survival. A median of around 60 clones ranked among the top 100 in tumor appeared in adjacent lung.

The CDR3 length is 15 residues. V lost 7 bases, J lost 4 bases, and 7 bases stayed unmatched. Germline V CDR1 and CDR2: MNHGY, SAAAGT. The sequenced sample was lung tumor tissue, obtained before any cancer treatment. The TCR comes from a male donor older than 55 with stage III lung adenocarcinoma. The rearrangement links TRBV6-8 to TRBJ2-1, with 10 bases matching TRBD2. CDR3 residues: CASTSGTSVYNEQFF. DNA of the CDR3: TGTGCCAGCACCTCCGGGACTAGCGTTTACAATGAGCAGTTCTTC.